The present TCR beta chain was sequenced within a study of blood T cell repertoires in COVID-19. Study at large: Whether acute or convalescent, the COVID-19 samples came from the United States, Italy and Spain. PBMCs, B-cell-depleted T cells, or T cells were the source of the cDNA or gDNA that made up the material.

CDR3 length equals 12 residues. Trimming pared 2 bases from V and 6 bases from J, leaving 5 bases between. Germline V gene lookup returns CDR1 SGHAT and CDR2 FQNNGV. Per the study methods: From reference gene primer amplification, estimates of nucleated cell counts were derived. Profiling relied on immunoSEQ multiplex PCR, and the TCRdb table lists in-frame clones only, not all of them. V and J calls and clone size are given by that table; D and trimming were obtained from the DNA. The repertoire consists of 90,000 to 150,000 clones, with 85% occurring once and the leading ten covering under 4%. Turning to this clone: In the same sample, other DNA sequences code for this CDR3.

The receptor was isolated from a man between 60 and 75 years old with acute or convalescent COVID-19. The chain is built from TRBV11-2 and TRBJ2-1; D not certain. The sequencing input was peripheral blood. Here the CDR3 reads CASSLISNEQFF. The CDR3, as DNA: TGTGCCAGCAGCTTAATTAGCAATGAGCAGTTCTTC.